This T cell receptor beta chain was sequenced in a study of cytomegalovirus exposure and HLA in healthy donors. Looking at the study overall: About 80 million unique TCRs from HLA-typed donors were held in an early data release. Findings and limits, study-wide: As a later analysis showed, a missense DCLRE1C variant was linked to trimming of TCR beta V- and J-genes. About 87% or about 30% of the time was how often most TCR beta V segments were productive, according to an earlier analysis.

This CDR3 comprises 12 residues. With 7 bases clipped from V and 7 bases from J, the junction kept 6 bases outside the gene matches. Germline CDR1 reads LNHDA; CDR2 reads SQIVND (reference sequence). Primers: 60 Vbeta forward and 13 Jbeta reverse. Produced via immunoSEQ multiplex PCR; TCRdb's table is partial and in-frame only. Of 250,000 or so clones listed, approximately 82% are singletons. For this clone: The antigen is undetermined.

The clonotype originates from a woman aged 55 to 70 in good health and CMV-seropositive. Material for sequencing was PBMCs. The rearrangement uses TRBV19 and TRBJ1-2; 7 bases line up with TRBD1. The CDR3 DNA follows: TGTGCCAGTAACGACAGGGTTCGTGGCTACACCTTC. Amino acids: CASNDRVRGYTF.